This T cell receptor beta chain was found in a study of CD8 T cells in Susac syndrome. Points from the study as a whole: It was acknowledged in the study that its TCR sequencing and HLA analysis involved a relatively small number of individuals.

FACS enriched CD8+ TEMRA cells, while bulk CD8+ and CD4+ were negatively isolated. In regard to this clonotype: Antigen unknown.

The CDR3 extends over 15 amino acids. Deletions cut 0 bases from V and 5 bases from J, with 10 bases between. Looked up from germline, CDR1 is LGHDT and CDR2 is YNNKEL (reference sequence). An amount of RNA that ranged from roughly 0.45 to 1 ug was reverse transcribed with random hexamers. TCRdb re-analysed the immunoSEQ multiplex PCR reads in MiXCR, keeping a single row per CDR3 protein. The sample consists of around 200,000 distinct CDR3 sequences, over 90% of them appearing once. The receptor's source is a human donor with multiple sclerosis. The chain carries TRBV3-1 and TRBJ2-2; D unresolved. Sequenced: CD4+ T cells from PBMCs. The CDR3 reads CASSQEGLRTGELFF. In nucleotides, the CDR3 is TGTGCCAGCAGCCAAGAGGGGTTGAGGACCGGGGAGCTGTTTTTT.